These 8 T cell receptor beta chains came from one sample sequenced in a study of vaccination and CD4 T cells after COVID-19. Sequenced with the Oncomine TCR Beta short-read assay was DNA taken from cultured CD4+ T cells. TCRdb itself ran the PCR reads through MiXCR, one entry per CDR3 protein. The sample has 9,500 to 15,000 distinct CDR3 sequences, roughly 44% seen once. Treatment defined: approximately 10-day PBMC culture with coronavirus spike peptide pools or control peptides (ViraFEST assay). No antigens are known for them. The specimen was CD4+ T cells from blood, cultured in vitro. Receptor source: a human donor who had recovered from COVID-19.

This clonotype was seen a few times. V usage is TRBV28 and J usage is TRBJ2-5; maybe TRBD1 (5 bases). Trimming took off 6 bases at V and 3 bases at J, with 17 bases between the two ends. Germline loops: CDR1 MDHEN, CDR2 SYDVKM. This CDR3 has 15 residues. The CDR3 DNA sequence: TGTGCCAGCAGCAGTAGGTGGGAAGGGGAAGAGACCCAGTACTTC. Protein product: CASSSRWEGEETQYF.

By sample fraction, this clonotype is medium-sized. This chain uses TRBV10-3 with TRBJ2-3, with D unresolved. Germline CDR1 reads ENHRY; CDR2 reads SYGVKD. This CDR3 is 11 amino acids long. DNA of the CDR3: TGTGCTACGACCGATCGGGATACGCAGTATTTT. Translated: CATTDRDTQYF.

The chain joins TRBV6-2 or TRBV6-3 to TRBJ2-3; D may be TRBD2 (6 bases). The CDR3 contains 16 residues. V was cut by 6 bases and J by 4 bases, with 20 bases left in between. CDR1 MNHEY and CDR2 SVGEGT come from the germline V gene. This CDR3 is CASSEFLASKADTQYF. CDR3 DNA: TGTGCCAGCAGCGAGTTTCTAGCGTCCAAGGCAGATACGCAGTATTTT.

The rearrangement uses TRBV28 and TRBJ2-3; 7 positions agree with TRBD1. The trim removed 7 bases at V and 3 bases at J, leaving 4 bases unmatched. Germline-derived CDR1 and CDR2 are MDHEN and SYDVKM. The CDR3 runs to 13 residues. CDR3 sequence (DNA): TGTGCCAGCATCGACAGGGCTACAGATACGCAGTATTTT. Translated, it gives CASIDRATDTQYF.

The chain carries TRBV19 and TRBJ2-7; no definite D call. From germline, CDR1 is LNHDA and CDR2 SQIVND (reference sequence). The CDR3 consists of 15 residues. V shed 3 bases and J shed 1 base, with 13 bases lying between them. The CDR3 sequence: CASSIRLVKSYEQYF. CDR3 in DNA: TGTGCCAGTAGTATTCGGCTAGTCAAGTCCTACGAGCAGTACTTC.

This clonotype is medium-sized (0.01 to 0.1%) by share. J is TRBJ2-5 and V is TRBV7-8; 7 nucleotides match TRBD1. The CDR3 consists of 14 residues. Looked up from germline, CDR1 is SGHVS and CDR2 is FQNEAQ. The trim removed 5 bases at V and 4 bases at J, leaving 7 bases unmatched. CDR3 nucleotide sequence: TGTGCCAGCAGCGGCCCCTCAGGGGGAGAGACCCAGTACTTC. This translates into CASSGPSGGETQYF.

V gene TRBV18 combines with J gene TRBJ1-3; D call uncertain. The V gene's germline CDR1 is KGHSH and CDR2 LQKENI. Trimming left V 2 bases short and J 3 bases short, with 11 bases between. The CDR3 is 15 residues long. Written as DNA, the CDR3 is TGTGCCAGCTCACCATACGAGGGTTTTGGAAACACCATATATTTT. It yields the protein CASSPYEGFGNTIYF. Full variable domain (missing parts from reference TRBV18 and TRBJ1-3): NAGVMQNPRHLVRRRGQEARLRCSPMKGHSHVYWYRQLPEEGLKFMVYLQKENIIDESGMPKERFSAEFPKEGPSILRIQQVVRGDSAAYFCASSPYEGFGNTIYFGEGSWLTVV.

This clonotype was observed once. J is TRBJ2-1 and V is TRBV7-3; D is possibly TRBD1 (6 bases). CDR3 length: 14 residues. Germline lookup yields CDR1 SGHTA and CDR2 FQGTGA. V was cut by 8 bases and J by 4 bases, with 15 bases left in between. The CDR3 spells CASSGAPTYNEQFF. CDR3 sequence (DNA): TGTGCCAGCTCAGGGGCCCCCACTTACAATGAGCAGTTCTTC.